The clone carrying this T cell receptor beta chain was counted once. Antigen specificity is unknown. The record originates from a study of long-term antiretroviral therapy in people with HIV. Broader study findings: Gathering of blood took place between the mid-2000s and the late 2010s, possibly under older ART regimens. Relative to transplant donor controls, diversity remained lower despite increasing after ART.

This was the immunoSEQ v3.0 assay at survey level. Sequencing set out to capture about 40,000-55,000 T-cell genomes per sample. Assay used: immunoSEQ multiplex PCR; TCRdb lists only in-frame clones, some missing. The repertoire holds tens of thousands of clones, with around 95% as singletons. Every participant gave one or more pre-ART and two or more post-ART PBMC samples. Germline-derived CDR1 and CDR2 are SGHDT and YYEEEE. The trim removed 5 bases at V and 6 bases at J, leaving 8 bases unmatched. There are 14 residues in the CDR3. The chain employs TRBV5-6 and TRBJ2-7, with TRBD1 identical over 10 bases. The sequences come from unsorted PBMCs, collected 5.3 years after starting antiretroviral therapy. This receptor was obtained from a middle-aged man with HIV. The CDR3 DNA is TGTGCCAGCAGATTCGGGACAGGGGTAAGCGAGCAGTACTTC. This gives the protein CASRFGTGVSEQYF.